The 30 T cell receptor beta chains given below trace back to one sample, sequenced in a study of blood T cell repertoires in COVID-19. Here immunoSEQ multiplex PCR was the method, and the copy in TCRdb shows in-frame clones only, minus some. The table has under 300,000 clones, roughly 89% seen once. Sequenced sample: peripheral blood. These receptors were obtained from a man aged 25-45 years who had recovered from COVID-19.

CDR3 region: CASSPGRLRSNQPQHF. In nucleotides, the CDR3 is TGTGCCAGCTCACCAGGGAGGCTTCGCAGCAATCAGCCCCAGCATTTT. The chain employs TRBV18 and TRBJ1-5, with D uncertain. Per germline, CDR1 KGHSH and CDR2 LQKENI. The CDR3 runs to 16 residues. Trimming left V 2 bases short and J 1 base short, with 12 bases between.

This chain links TRBV2 with TRBJ1-3, with D possibly TRBD1 on 6 matching bases. CDR3 length: 13 residues. Per the germline V gene, CDR1 is SNHLY and CDR2 is FYNNEI. The V and J ends lost 2 bases and 4 bases respectively, with 6 bases between them. The CDR3 DNA reads TGTGCCAGCAGTGAACAGGGGGGAAACACCATATATTTT. This codes for CASSEQGGNTIYF.

This chain joins TRBV6-1 and TRBJ2-1; 9 bases align to TRBD2. V lost 1 base to trimming and J lost 7 bases; unmatched junction nucleotides: 5. This CDR3 comprises 15 residues. The germline V gene encodes CDR1 MNHNS and CDR2 SASEGT. CDR3 sequence: CASSEGLAGYNEQFF. The CDR3 DNA reads TGTGCCAGCAGTGAAGGGCTAGCGGGGTATAATGAGCAGTTCTTC.

V usage is TRBV12-3 or TRBV12-4 and J usage is TRBJ1-1; D remains ambiguous. CDR3 length: 13 residues. Trimming pared 7 bases from V and 3 bases from J, leaving 12 bases between. As DNA, the CDR3 is TGTGCCAGCACCCCCAAGGGAGACACTGAAGCTTTCTTT. Translating it yields CASTPKGDTEAFF.

This clone was observed a single time. The CDR3 sequence is CASSLARGYGYTF. CDR3 bases: TGTGCCAGCAGCCTTGCGCGGGGCTATGGCTACACCTTC. The rearrangement joins TRBV12-3 or TRBV12-4 to TRBJ1-2; D not resolved. The CDR3 extends over 13 amino acids. Trimming cost V 6 bases and J 4 bases, with 12 bases left between them.

This chain uses TRBV10-1 with TRBJ1-2; D call uncertain. The CDR3 has 16 amino acids. The germline V gene encodes CDR1 WNHNN and CDR2 SYGVQD (reference sequence). The V end lost 8 bases, the J end lost 1 base, and 20 bases lay between the germline ends. The CDR3 protein is CASEVADPRINYGYTF. DNA of the CDR3: TGCGCCAGCGAGGTTGCAGACCCTCGAATTAACTATGGCTACACCTTC.

The chain couples TRBV9 to TRBJ1-2, with TRBD1 identical over 7 bases. Per the germline V gene, CDR1 is SGDLS and CDR2 is YYNGEE. The V and J ends lost 0 bases and 4 bases, in that order; junction bases with no gene match: 3. CDR3 size: 14 residues. The CDR3 spells CASSVAGTAYGYTF. The CDR3, as DNA: TGTGCCAGCAGCGTAGCCGGGACAGCCTATGGCTACACCTTC.

This chain uses TRBV2 with TRBJ2-5; 9 bases are a match to TRBD2. There are 16 residues in the CDR3. The germline CDR1 and CDR2 sequences are SNHLY and FYNNEI. Losses at the gene ends were 8 bases for V and 5 bases for J; bases not matched to a gene: 15. CDR3 bases: TGTGCCAGCTTAAAGCTAAGGGCTAGCGGGGAGGAGACCCAGTACTTC. Amino acids: CASLKLRASGEETQYF.

This clone turned up a few times. The chain recombines TRBV5-8 with TRBJ2-6; D may be TRBD2 (5 bases). The V and J ends lost 0 bases and 2 bases respectively, with 6 bases between them. CDR1 SGHTS and CDR2 YDEGEE come from the germline V gene. This CDR3 has 15 amino acids. Here the CDR3 reads CASSLVGAGANVLTF. In nucleotides, the CDR3 is TGTGCCAGCAGCTTGGTCGGGGCTGGGGCCAACGTCCTGACTTTC.

The J gene is TRBJ2-3, the V gene TRBV4-3; D is ambiguous. The V and J ends lost 11 bases and 4 bases respectively, with 13 bases between them. This CDR3 contains 12 residues. Germline CDR1 is LGHNA and CDR2 is YSLEER. CDR3 coding DNA: TGCGCCGCCGAACGGGTCTCAGATACGCAGTATTTT. Translating gives CAAERVSDTQYF.

DNA for the CDR3: TGTGCCAGCAGTTCCACCCGGGCTAGCGGGTATACCAGCTCCTACAATGAGCAGTTCTTC. Translation: CASSSTRASGYTSSYNEQFF. The chain recombines TRBV27 with TRBJ2-1; 8 positions match TRBD2. CDR3 length: 20 amino acids. Trimming at V came to 4 bases and at J to 0 bases, leaving 17 bases not matched to a gene. The germline gives CDR1 MNHEY, CDR2 SMNVEV (reference sequence).

This clone was counted only a few times. V and J are TRBV5-1 and TRBJ1-1; 9 bases map to TRBD1. The CDR3 extends over 14 amino acids. Germline lookup yields CDR1 SGHRS and CDR2 YFSETQ. V lost 4 bases to trimming and J lost 1 base; unmatched junction nucleotides: 2. Here the CDR3 reads CASSGGQGNTEAFF. The CDR3 DNA reads as TGCGCCAGCAGCGGGGGACAGGGGAACACTGAAGCTTTCTTT.

This chain connects TRBV2 to TRBJ2-3, with D maybe TRBD1 (5 bases). Germline assignment: CDR1 SNHLY and CDR2 FYNNEI. V was shortened by 6 bases and J by 1 base, with 8 bases between the two germline ends. The CDR3 sequence is 13 residues long. Here the CDR3 DNA reads TGTGCCAGCAGCGAGACAGGCACAGATACGCAGTATTTT. Its translation: CASSETGTDTQYF.

V is TRBV4-2 and J is TRBJ2-1, with D maybe TRBD2 (5 bases). Germline loops: CDR1 LGHNA, CDR2 YNFKEQ. With 4 bases removed from V and 0 bases from J, the gap between germline ends came to 13 bases. The CDR3 contains 16 residues. CDR3 nucleotides: TGTGCCAGCAGCCGCGGAGCGGAGAGCTCCTACAATGAGCAGTTCTTC. Residues: CASSRGAESSYNEQFF.

This clone has only one observation. The chain joins TRBV5-1 to TRBJ2-1; no firm D call. V was shortened by 0 bases and J by 6 bases, with 13 bases between the two germline ends. CDR1 is SGHRS, CDR2 YFSETQ, per germline. The CDR3 loop spans 15 amino acids. CDR3 region: CASSLVPGVVNEQFF. In DNA form, the CDR3 reads TGCGCCAGCAGCTTGGTTCCGGGTGTAGTCAATGAGCAGTTCTTC. The full variable domain, completed using reference TRBV5-1 and TRBJ2-1, is KAGVTQTPRYLIKTRGQQVTLSCSPISGHRSVSWYQQTPGQGLQFLFEYFSETQRNKGNFPGRFSGRQFSNSRSEMNVSTLELGDSALYLCASSLVPGVVNEQFFGPGTRLTVL.

The chain employs TRBV13 and TRBJ1-3; D perhaps matches TRBD1 (6 bases). V lost 0 bases to trimming and J lost 4 bases, with 16 bases between them. CDR1 is PRHDT, CDR2 FYEKMQ, per germline (reference sequence). The CDR3 length is 17 residues. The CDR3 nucleotides are TGTGCCAGCAGCTTAGGTCCTCGGGGGGCAATGGGAAACACCATATATTTT. This encodes CASSLGPRGAMGNTIYF. The complete variable domain, with remaining parts taken from reference TRBV13 and TRBJ1-3, reads AAGVIQSPRHLIKEKRETATLKCYPIPRHDTVYWYQQGPGQDPQFLISFYEKMQSDKGSIPDRFSAQQFSDYHSELNMSSLELGDSALYFCASSLGPRGAMGNTIYFGEGSWLTVV.

The chain carries TRBV7-9 and TRBJ2-5, with 10 bases aligning to TRBD2. Germline values: CDR1 SEHNR, CDR2 FQNEAQ (reference sequence). Germline trimming cut 5 bases from V and 3 bases from J; bases unmatched to any gene: 6. This CDR3 has 15 residues. The CDR3 region is CASSRGLAVKETQYF. Here the CDR3 DNA reads TGTGCCAGCAGCCGTGGACTAGCGGTAAAAGAGACCCAGTACTTC. Full variable domain (remainder filled in from reference TRBV7-9 and TRBJ2-5): DTGVSQNPRHKITKRGQNVTFRCDPISEHNRLYWYRQTLGQGPEFLTYFQNEAQLEKSRLLSDRFSAERPKGSFSTLEIQRTEQGDSAMYLCASSRGLAVKETQYFGPGTRLLVL.

This clone has a count of ten or more. V gene TRBV6-1 combines with J gene TRBJ1-4; D is unclear. The CDR3 contains 18 residues. Germline V CDR1 and CDR2: MNHNS, SASEGT. Deletions cut 2 bases from V and 0 bases from J, with 16 bases between. The CDR3 nucleotides are TGTGCCAGCAGTGAAAAGCTCTGGGAGGGTGCAACTAATGAAAAACTGTTTTTT. Translation gives CASSEKLWEGATNEKLFF.

This clone has a handful of counts. The chain recombines TRBV5-1 with TRBJ1-6, with a tentative D call TRBD1 (5 bases). Trimming took 4 bases from V and 11 from J, leaving 19 bases between them. CDR1 is SGHRS and CDR2 is YFSETQ in the germline V gene. The CDR3 has 15 residues. Here the CDR3 reads CASSPEMAGQAPLHF. CDR3 sequence (DNA): TGCGCCAGCAGCCCGGAAATGGCAGGGCAAGCACCCCTCCACTTT. Based on the CDR3 plus reference TRBV5-1 and TRBJ1-6, the full variable domain is KAGVTQTPRYLIKTRGQQVTLSCSPISGHRSVSWYQQTPGQGLQFLFEYFSETQRNKGNFPGRFSGRQFSNSRSEMNVSTLELGDSALYLCASSPEMAGQAPLHFGNGTRLTVT.

V and J are TRBV21-1 and TRBJ1-3; the table gives TRBD1 as D, unverified against the DNA. TRBV21-1 is a documented pseudogene. This CDR3 has 19 residues. CDR3 in DNA: TGTGCCAGCAGCAAAGGGGTTCGGGACAGGGGAAATTCTGGAAACACCATATATTTT. Translation: CASSKGVRDRGNSGNTIYF.

This chain joins TRBV27 and TRBJ2-7; maybe TRBD1 (5 bases). Germline V gene data show CDR1 as MNHEY and CDR2 as SMNVEV (reference sequence). This CDR3 is 14 amino acids long. Trimming removed 0 bases from V and 1 base from J, with 7 bases in between. The CDR3, as DNA: TGTGCCAGCAGTTTATCGACAGTATCCTACGAGCAGTACTTC. It is translated as CASSLSTVSYEQYF.

The CDR3 sequence: CASSETGDSIREQYF. The CDR3 bases are TGCGCCAGCAGCGAGACAGGGGACTCCATACGCGAGCAGTACTTC. The chain is built from TRBV5-1 and TRBJ2-7; 8 bases line up with TRBD1. CDR3 length: 15 residues. Germline V gene lookup returns CDR1 SGHRS and CDR2 YFSETQ. V lost 4 bases, J lost 6 bases, and 12 bases stayed unmatched.

The J gene is TRBJ1-1, the V gene TRBV7-9; D gene unclear. The germline gives CDR1 SEHNR, CDR2 FQNEAQ (reference sequence). Trimming cost V 5 bases and J 7 bases, with 8 bases left between them. This CDR3 has 11 residues. CDR3: CASSNEGEAFF. Written as DNA, the CDR3 is TGTGCCAGCAGCAACGAGGGTGAAGCTTTCTTT.

V usage is TRBV19 and J usage is TRBJ2-4; no clear D. Trimming pared 9 bases from V and 7 bases from J, leaving 19 bases between. There are 14 residues in the CDR3. Per the germline V gene, CDR1 is LNHDA and CDR2 is SQIVND (reference sequence). The CDR3 reads CASTDPNLGNIQYF. The CDR3 coding sequence is TGTGCCAGCACCGATCCGAACCTCGGGAACATTCAGTACTTC.

This chain links TRBV12-3 or TRBV12-4 with TRBJ2-1; D gene unclear. The CDR3 has 11 residues. Trimming shortened V by 6 bases and J by 8 bases, and 8 bases separated the two germline ends. CDR3 nucleotides: TGTGCCAGCAGCCCATCCCATGAGCAGTTCTTC. Its translation: CASSPSHEQFF.

This clone came up once. The chain has TRBV6-6 and TRBJ2-5; tentative D call: TRBD1 (6 bases). There are 13 residues in the CDR3. The ends were cut back, 8 bases at V and 5 bases at J, with 15 bases in the middle. CDR1 and CDR2 (germline): MNHNY, SVGAGI (reference sequence). CDR3 loop: CASQMDRHETQYF. The CDR3 DNA sequence: TGTGCCAGCCAAATGGACAGACACGAGACCCAGTACTTC.

The rearrangement links TRBV15 to TRBJ1-3; TRBD1 might be the D (5 bases). The germline CDR1 and CDR2 sequences are LNHNV and YYDKDF (reference sequence). Trimming took off 4 bases at V and 8 bases at J, with 12 bases between the two ends. The CDR3 sequence is 13 residues long. The CDR3 reads CATSKPGPYTIYF. CDR3 DNA sequence: TGTGCCACCAGCAAACCAGGGCCATACACCATATATTTT.

The CDR3 bases are TGTGCCAGCAGTTACACTGACTTGACAGATACGCAGTATTTT. Translating it yields CASSYTDLTDTQYF. The chain carries TRBV6-5 and TRBJ2-3; D unresolved. Germline values: CDR1 MNHEY, CDR2 SVGAGI. V lost 2 bases and J lost 3, with 9 bases in between. The CDR3 is 14 residues long.

The chain carries TRBV21-1 and TRBJ1-6. TRBV21-1 is labeled a pseudogene. CDR3 length: 18 amino acids. This CDR3 reads CASSNGTGGRELNSPLHF. Here the CDR3 DNA reads TGTGCCAGCAGCAACGGAACGGGGGGAAGGGAGCTAAATTCACCCCTCCACTTT.

This chain connects TRBV7-8 to TRBJ2-3; 7 bases align to TRBD2. The CDR3 covers 16 residues. Germline V gene data show CDR1 as SGHVS and CDR2 as FQNEAQ. J was trimmed by 3 bases and V by 10 bases; bases with no gene match: 16. Written as DNA, the CDR3 is TGTGCCACCGGTATATGGGGGGACTACAGAACAGATACGCAGTATTTT. It yields the protein CATGIWGDYRTDTQYF.